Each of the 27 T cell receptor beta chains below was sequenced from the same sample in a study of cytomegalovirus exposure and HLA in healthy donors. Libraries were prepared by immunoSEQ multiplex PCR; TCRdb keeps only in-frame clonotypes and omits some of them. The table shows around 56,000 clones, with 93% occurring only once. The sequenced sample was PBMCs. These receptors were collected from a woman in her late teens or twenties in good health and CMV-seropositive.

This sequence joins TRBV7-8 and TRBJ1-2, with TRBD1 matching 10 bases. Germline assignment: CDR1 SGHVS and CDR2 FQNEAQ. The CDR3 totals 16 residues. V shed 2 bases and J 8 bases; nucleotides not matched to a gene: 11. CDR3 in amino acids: CASSLPNGQGVQGYTF. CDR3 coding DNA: TGTGCCAGCAGCTTACCAAACGGACAGGGGGTTCAGGGCTACACCTTC.

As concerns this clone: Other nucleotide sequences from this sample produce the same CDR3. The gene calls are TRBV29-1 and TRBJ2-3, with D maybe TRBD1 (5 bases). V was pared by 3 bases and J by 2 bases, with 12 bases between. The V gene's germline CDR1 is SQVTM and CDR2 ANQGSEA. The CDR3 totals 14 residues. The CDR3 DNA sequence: TGCAGCGTTGAGGGGCAGGGCCACACAGATACGCAGTATTTT. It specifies CSVEGQGHTDTQYF.

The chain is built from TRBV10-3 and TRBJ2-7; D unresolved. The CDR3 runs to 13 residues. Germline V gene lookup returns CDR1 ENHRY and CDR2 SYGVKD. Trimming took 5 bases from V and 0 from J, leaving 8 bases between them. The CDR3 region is CAISKLVSYEQYF. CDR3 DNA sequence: TGTGCCATCAGTAAGCTAGTCTCCTACGAGCAGTACTTC.

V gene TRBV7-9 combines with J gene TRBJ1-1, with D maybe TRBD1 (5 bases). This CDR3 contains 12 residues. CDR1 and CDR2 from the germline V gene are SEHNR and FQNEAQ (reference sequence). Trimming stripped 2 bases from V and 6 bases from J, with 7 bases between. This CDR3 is CASSLQGAEAFF. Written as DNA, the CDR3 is TGTGCCAGCAGCTTACAGGGCGCTGAAGCTTTCTTT.

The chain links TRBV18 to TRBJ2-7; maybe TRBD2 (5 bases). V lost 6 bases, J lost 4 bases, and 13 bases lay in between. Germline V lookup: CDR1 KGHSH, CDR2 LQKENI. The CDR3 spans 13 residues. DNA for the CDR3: TGTGCCAGCTCCGTATCCGGGGTTTACGAGCAGTACTTC. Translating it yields CASSVSGVYEQYF.

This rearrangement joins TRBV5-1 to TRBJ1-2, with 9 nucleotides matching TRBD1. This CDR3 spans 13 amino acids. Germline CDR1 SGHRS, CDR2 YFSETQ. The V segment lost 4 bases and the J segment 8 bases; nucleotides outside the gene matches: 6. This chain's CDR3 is CASSPGQGAGYTF. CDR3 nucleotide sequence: TGCGCCAGCAGCCCGGGACAGGGCGCAGGCTACACCTTC. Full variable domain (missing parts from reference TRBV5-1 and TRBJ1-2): KAGVTQTPRYLIKTRGQQVTLSCSPISGHRSVSWYQQTPGQGLQFLFEYFSETQRNKGNFPGRFSGRQFSNSRSEMNVSTLELGDSALYLCASSPGQGAGYTFGSGTRLTVV.

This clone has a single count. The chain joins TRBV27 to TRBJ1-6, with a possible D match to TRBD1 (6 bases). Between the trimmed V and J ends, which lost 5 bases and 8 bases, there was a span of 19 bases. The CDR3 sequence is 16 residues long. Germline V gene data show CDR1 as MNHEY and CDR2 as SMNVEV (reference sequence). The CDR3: CASSPYPQGSDSPLHF. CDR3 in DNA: TGTGCCAGCAGTCCATACCCCCAGGGGAGTGATTCACCCCTCCACTTT.

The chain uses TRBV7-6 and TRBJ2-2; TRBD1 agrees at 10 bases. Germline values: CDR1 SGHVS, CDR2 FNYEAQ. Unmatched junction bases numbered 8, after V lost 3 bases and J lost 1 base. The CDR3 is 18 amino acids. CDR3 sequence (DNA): TGTGCCAGCAGCTTGCAGACAGGGGGCATAGGGAACACCGGGGAGCTGTTTTTT. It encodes CASSLQTGGIGNTGELFF.

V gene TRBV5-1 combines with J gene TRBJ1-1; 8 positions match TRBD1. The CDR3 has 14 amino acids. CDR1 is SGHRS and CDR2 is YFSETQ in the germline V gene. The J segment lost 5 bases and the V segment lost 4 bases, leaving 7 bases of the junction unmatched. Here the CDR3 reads CASSLPGTGTEAFF. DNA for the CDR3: TGCGCCAGCAGCCTCCCTGGGACAGGTACTGAAGCTTTCTTT.

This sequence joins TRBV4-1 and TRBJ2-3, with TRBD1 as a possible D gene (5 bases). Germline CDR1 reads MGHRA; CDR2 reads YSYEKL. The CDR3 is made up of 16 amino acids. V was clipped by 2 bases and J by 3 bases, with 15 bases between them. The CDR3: CASSQLGAVGTDTQYF. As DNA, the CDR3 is TGCGCCAGCAGCCAACTTGGGGCCGTTGGGACAGATACGCAGTATTTT.

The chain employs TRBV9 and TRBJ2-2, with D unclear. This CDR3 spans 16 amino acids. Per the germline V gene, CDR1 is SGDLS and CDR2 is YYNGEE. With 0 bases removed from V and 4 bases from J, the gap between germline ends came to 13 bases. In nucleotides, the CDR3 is TGTGCCAGCAGCGTAGCCGGGTCCCCCGGCACCGGGGAGCTGTTTTTT. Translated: CASSVAGSPGTGELFF.

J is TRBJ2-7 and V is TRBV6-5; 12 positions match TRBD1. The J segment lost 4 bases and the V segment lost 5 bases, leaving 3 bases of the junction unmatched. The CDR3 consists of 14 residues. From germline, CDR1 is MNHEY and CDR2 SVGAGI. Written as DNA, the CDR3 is TGTGCCAGCAGTACGGGACAGGGGGCGTACGAGCAGTACTTC. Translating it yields CASSTGQGAYEQYF.

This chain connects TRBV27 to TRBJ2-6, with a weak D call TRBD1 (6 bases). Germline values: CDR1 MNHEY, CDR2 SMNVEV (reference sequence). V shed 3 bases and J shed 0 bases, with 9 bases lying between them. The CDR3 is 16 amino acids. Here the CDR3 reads CASSLDSHSGANVLTF. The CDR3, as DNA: TGTGCCAGCAGTTTGGACAGCCACTCTGGGGCCAACGTCCTGACTTTC.

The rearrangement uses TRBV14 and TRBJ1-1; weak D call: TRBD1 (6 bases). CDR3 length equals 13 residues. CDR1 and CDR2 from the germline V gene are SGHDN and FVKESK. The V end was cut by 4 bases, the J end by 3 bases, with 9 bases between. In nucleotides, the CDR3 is TGTGCCAGCAGCCCGGACAGACACACTGAAGCTTTCTTT. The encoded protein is CASSPDRHTEAFF.

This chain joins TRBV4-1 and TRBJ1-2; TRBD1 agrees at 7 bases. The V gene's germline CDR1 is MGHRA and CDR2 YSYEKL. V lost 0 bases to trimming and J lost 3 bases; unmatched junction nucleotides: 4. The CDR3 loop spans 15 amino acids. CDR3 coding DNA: TGCGCCAGCAGCCAAGACGTAGGGGGCTACTATGGCTACACCTTC. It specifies CASSQDVGGYYGYTF.

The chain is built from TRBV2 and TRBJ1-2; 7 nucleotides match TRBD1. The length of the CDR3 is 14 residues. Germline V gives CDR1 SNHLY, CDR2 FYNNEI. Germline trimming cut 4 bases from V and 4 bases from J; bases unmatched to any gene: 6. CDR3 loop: CASSGPDRSYGYTF. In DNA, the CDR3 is TGTGCCAGCAGTGGGCCGGACAGGTCCTATGGCTACACCTTC.

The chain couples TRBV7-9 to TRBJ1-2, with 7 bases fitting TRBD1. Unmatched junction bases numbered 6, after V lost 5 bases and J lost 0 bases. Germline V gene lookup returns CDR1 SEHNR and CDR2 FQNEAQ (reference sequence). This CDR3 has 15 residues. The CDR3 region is CASSRGTAPNYGYTF. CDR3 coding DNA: TGTGCCAGCAGCCGGGGGACAGCTCCTAACTATGGCTACACCTTC. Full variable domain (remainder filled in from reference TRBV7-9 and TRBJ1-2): DTGVSQNPRHKITKRGQNVTFRCDPISEHNRLYWYRQTLGQGPEFLTYFQNEAQLEKSRLLSDRFSAERPKGSFSTLEIQRTEQGDSAMYLCASSRGTAPNYGYTFGSGTRLTVV.

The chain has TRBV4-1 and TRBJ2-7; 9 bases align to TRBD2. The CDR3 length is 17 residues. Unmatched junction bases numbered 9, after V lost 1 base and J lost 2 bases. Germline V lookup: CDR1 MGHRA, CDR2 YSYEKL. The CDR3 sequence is CASSQGPERGVAYEQYF. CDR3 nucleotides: TGCGCCAGCAGCCAAGGACCAGAGCGGGGGGTCGCCTACGAGCAGTACTTC.

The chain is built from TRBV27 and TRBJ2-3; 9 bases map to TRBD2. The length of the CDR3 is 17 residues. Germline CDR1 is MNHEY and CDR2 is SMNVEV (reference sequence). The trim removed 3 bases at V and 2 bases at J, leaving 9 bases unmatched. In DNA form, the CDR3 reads TGTGCCAGCAGTTTTCTCGGAGCGGGGGGTTTCACAGATACGCAGTATTTT. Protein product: CASSFLGAGGFTDTQYF.

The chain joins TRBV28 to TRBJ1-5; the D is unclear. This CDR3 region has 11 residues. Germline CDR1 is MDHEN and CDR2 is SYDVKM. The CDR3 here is CAGGYNQPQHF. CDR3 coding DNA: TGTGCAGGAGGATATAATCAGCCCCAGCATTTT. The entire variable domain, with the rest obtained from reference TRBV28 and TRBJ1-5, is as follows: DVKVTQSSRYLVKRTGEKVFLECVQDMDHENMFWYRQDPGLGLRLIYFSYDVKMKEKGDIPEGYSVSREKKERFSLILESASTNQTSMYLCAGGYNQPQHFGDGTRLSIL.

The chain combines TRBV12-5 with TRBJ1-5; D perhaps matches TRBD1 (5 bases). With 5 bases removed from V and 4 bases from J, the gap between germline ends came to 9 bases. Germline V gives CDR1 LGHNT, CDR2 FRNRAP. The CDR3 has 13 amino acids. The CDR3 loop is CASGPDSNQPQHF. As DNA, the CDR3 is TGTGCTAGTGGTCCAGACAGTAATCAGCCCCAGCATTTT.

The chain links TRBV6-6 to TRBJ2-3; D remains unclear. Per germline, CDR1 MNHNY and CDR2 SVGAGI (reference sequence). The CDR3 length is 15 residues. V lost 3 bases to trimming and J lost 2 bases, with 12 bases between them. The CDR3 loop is CASSYTTRPTDTQYF. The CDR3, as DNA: TGTGCCAGCAGTTATACTACTCGGCCCACAGATACGCAGTATTTT.

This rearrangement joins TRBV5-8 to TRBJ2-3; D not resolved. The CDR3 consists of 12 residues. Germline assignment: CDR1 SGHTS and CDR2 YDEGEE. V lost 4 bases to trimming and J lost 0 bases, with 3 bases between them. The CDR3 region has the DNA TGTGCCAGCAGCATAAGCACAGATACGCAGTATTTT. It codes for CASSISTDTQYF.

The CDR3 coding sequence is TGTGCCAGCAGCTTTAGGACACGCGAATACGGAGAGACCCAGTACTTC. Translation: CASSFRTREYGETQYF. The chain carries TRBV7-2 and TRBJ2-5; the D gene is possibly TRBD1 (5 bases). CDR3 length: 16 amino acids. Deletions cut 3 bases from V and 4 bases from J, with 18 bases between. Germline assignment: CDR1 SGHTA and CDR2 FQGNSA. Full variable domain (rest looked up from reference TRBV7-2 and TRBJ2-5): GAGVSQSPSNKVTEKGKDVELRCDPISGHTALYWYRQSLGQGLEFLIYFQGNSAPDKSGLPSDRFSAERTGGSVSTLTIQRTQQEDSAVYLCASSFRTREYGETQYFGPGTRLLVL.

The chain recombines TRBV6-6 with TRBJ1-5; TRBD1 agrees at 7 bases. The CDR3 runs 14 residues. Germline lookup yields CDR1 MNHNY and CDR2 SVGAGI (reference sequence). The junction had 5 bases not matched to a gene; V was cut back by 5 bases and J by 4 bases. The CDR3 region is CASSDRVSNQPQHF. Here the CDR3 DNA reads TGTGCCAGCAGTGACAGGGTTTCGAATCAGCCCCAGCATTTT.

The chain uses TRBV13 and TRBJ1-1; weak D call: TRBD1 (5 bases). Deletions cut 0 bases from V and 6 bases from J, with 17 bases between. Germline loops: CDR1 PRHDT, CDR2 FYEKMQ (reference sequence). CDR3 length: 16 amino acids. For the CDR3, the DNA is TGTGCCAGCAGCTTAGGATCGGGACTCGCCAACGCTGAAGCTTTCTTT. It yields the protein CASSLGSGLANAEAFF.

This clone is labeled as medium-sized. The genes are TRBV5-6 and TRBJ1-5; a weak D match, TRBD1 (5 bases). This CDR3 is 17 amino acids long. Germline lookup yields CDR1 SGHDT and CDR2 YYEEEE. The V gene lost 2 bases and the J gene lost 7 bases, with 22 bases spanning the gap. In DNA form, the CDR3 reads TGTGCCAGCAGCTTTACTACCGGGACTCGGAAGGAACAGCCCCAGCATTTT. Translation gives CASSFTTGTRKEQPQHF.